The clone carrying this T cell receptor (beta chain) showed up just a few times. For the second PCR, which ran for about 6 to 11 cycles, a sample-barcoded 5' primer and a J-beta primer mix were used. Each CDR3 protein is one row after TCRdb ran MiXCR on the 5' RACE reads. The table includes about 650,000 distinct CDR3 sequences, about a third detected once. This entry comes from a study of blood T cells in healthy people across ages. Trimming left V 1 base short and J 6 bases short, with 7 bases between. The germline V gene has CDR1 SGDLS and CDR2 YYNGEE. CDR3 size: 13 residues. The material sequenced was blood. The clonotype comes from a woman of 80 years or more in good health. The V and J genes are TRBV9 and TRBJ2-2; possibly TRBD1 for D (6 bases). CDR3 in amino acids: CASSVPGAGELFF. CDR3 bases: TGTGCCAGCAGCGTACCAGGGGCCGGGGAGCTGTTTTTT.